Ten or more counts support the clone carrying this T cell receptor (beta chain). This CDR3 has 12 amino acids. Germline lookup yields CDR1 DFQATT and CDR2 SNEGSKA (reference sequence). With V trimmed by 6 bases and J by 9 bases, 4 bases remained unmatched. The sample originates from a study of blood T cells in healthy people across ages. A J-beta primer mix and a sample-barcoded 5' primer were used in a second PCR of about 7 to 12 cycles. TCRdb fed the 5' RACE reads into MiXCR, producing one record per CDR3 protein. The repertoire includes some 1.5 million distinct CDR3 sequences, approximately 43% of them detected once, and about 4% sits in the top ten.

The genes are TRBV20-1 and TRBJ1-6, with 8 bases lining up with TRBD1. The sequence came from a woman aged 18-29 years in good health. The sequenced material came from blood. Here the CDR3 reads CSAQDRGSPLHF. CDR3 sequence (DNA): TGCAGTGCCCAAGACAGGGGTTCACCCCTCCACTTT.